The entry below describes one T cell receptor beta chain. Germline loops: CDR1 MNHEY, CDR2 SVGAGI. The CDR3 is 13 amino acids. V was cut by 10 bases and J by 2 bases, with 12 bases left in between. The sample originates from a study of blood T cell repertoires in COVID-19. About the research overall: Whether acute or convalescent, the COVID-19 samples came from the United States, Italy and Spain.

Original processing notes: The authors estimated nucleated cell counts from reference gene primer amplification. Profiled with immunoSEQ multiplex PCR; TCRdb holds only in-frame clones, not every one. From that table come the V and J calls and clone size; the DNA was used to work out D and trimming. The sample lists approximately 60,000 clones; 75% to 80% were seen once. This sequence was found in a man aged 50 or older with active or convalescent COVID-19. The rearrangement uses TRBV6-5 and TRBJ1-5; tentatively, D is TRBD1 (5 bases). The sample taken for sequencing was peripheral blood. The CDR3 nucleotides are TGTGCCACCCTAGTGACAGGCAATCAGCCCCAGCATTTT. Residues: CATLVTGNQPQHF.